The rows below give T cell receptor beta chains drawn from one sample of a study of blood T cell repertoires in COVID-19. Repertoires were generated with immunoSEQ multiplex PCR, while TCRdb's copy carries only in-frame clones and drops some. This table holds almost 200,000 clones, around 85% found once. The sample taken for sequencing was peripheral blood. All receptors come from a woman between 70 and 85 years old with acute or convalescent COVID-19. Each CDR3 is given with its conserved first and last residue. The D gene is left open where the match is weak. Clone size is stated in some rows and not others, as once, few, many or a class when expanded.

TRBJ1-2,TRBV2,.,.,TGTGCCAGCAGTGGCGATGGGGCTGGCTACACCTTC,CASSGDGAGYTF
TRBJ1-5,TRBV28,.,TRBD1,TGTGCCAGCAGTTACAGGGGGCGCGGTCGGGATCAGCCCCAGCATTTT,CASSYRGRGRDQPQHF
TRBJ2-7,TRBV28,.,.,TGTGCCAGCAGTATAGATTCGTCCTACGAGCAGTACTTC,CASSIDSSYEQYF
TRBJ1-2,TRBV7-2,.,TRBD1,TGTGCCAGCAGCTTAGGGACGGGACAGAACTATGGCTACACCTTC,CASSLGTGQNYGYTF
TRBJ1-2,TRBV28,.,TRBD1,TGTGCCAGCGGACAGGGCTATGGCTACACCTTC,CASGQGYGYTF
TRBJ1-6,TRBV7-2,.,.,TGTGCCAGCACGACGGGGGGCAGGACTTCACCCCTCCACTTT,CASTTGGRTSPLHF
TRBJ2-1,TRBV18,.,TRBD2,TGTGCCAGCTCACCAAGACTAGCGGGAGCTGAGCAGTTCTTC,CASSPRLAGAEQFF
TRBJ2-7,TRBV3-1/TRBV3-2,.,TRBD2,TGTGCCAGCAGCCAGCCAGCGGGAGGGGCCTACGAGCAGTACTTC,CASSQPAGGAYEQYF
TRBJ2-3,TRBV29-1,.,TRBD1,TGCAGCTCAAGGACAGGGTTTACAGATACGCAGTATTTT,CSSRTGFTDTQYF
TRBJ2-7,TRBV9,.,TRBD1,TGTGCCAGCAGCGTAGTGGGACAGGGACCCGAGCAGTACTTC,CASSVVGQGPEQYF
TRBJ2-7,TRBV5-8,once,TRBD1,TGTGCCAGCAGCCTAACAGGGGGCGCGAGCTCCTACGAGCAGTACTTC,CASSLTGGASSYEQYF
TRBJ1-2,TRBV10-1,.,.,TGCGCCAGCAGTATGGGTGGCGGCGTTGGCTACACCTTC,CASSMGGGVGYTF
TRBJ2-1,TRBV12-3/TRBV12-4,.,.,TGTGCCAGCAGTCCTCCGGGCGTCCGGGGGCAGTTCTTC,CASSPPGVRGQFF
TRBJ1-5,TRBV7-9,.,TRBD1,TGTGCCAGCAGCCATTTGACCGGGACAGGGAGCAATCAGCCCCAGCATTTT,CASSHLTGTGSNQPQHF
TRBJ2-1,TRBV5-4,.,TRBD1,TGTGCCAGCAGCGCGGACAGGGACAATGAGCAGTTCTTC,CASSADRDNEQFF
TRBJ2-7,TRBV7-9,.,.,TGTGCCAGCAGCTCACTCGCGGGGACCTACGAGCAGTACTTC,CASSSLAGTYEQYF
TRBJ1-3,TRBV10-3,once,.,TGTGCCATCAGTGAGTTCGGGGGTTCTGGAAACACCATATATTTT,CAISEFGGSGNTIYF
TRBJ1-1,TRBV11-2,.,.,TGTGCCAGCAGCCAACCGACATACACTGAAGCTTTCTTT,CASSQPTYTEAFF
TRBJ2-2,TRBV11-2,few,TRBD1,TGTGCCAGCAGTTCCGGGACAGTGAACACCGGGGAGCTGTTTTTT,CASSSGTVNTGELFF
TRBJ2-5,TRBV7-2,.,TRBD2,TGTGCCAGCAGAGGGACTAGTTTCGAGACCCAGTACTTC,CASRGTSFETQYF
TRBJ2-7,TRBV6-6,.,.,TGTGCCAGCAGTTACTCGAGACAACACTTCGAGCAGTACTTC,CASSYSRQHFEQYF
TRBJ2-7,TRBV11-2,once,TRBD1,TGTGCCAGCAGCTTAGGGACAGGCTACGAGCAGTACTTC,CASSLGTGYEQYF